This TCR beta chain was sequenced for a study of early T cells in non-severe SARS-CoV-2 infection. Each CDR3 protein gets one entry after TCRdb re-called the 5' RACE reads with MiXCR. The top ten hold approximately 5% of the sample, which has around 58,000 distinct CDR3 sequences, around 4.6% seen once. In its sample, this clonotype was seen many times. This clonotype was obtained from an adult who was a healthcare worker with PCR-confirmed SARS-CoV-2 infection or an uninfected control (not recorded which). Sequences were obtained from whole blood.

CDR3 DNA sequence: TGCGCCAGCAGCTTGATGGGCGGTTCCTACAATGAGCAGTTCTTC. It encodes CASSLMGGSYNEQFF. The rearrangement joins TRBV5-1 to TRBJ2-1; D unresolved. CDR1 and CDR2 (germline): SGHRS, YFSETQ. The CDR3 is 15 residues long. V was clipped by 1 base and J by 1 base, with 9 bases between them. Combining the CDR3 with reference TRBV5-1 and TRBJ2-1 gives the whole variable domain KAGVTQTPRYLIKTRGQQVTLSCSPISGHRSVSWYQQTPGQGLQFLFEYFSETQRNKGNFPGRFSGRQFSNSRSEMNVSTLELGDSALYLCASSLMGGSYNEQFFGPGTRLTVL.